This T cell receptor beta chain comes out of a study of T cell repertoires in cytomegalovirus infection. About the study: Matching HLA type, along with CMV infection, was indicated by public TCR beta signatures.

TCRdb fed the reads into MiXCR, producing one record per CDR3 protein. There are a few hundred thousand distinct CDR3 sequences in the sample; 40% occur only once, and about half lies in the top ten. Study results and limitations: Carriage of CMV together with the relevant HLA was identifiable through cumulative public TCR beta family frequency.

As concerns this clonotype: The antigen remains undetermined.

The CDR3 is 12 residues long. Germline assignment: CDR1 LNHDA and CDR2 SQIVND (reference sequence). The V end lost 3 bases, the J end lost 7 bases, and 7 bases lay between the germline ends. The input for sequencing was cultured PBMCs, taken from culture after CMV antigen stimulation. The V gene is TRBV19, the J gene TRBJ1-5; D is ambiguous. The receptor comes from a human donor in good health (CMV status not recorded). Some clones in this sample may be carry-over from other donors' samples. The CDR3 region is CASSMIGQPQHF. In DNA, the CDR3 is TGTGCCAGTAGTATGATCGGGCAGCCCCAGCATTTT.